This T cell receptor (beta chain) was profiled in a study of cytomegalovirus exposure and HLA in healthy donors. Study observations and caveats: For cytomegalovirus status, the classifier reportedly gave diagnoses with high specificity and sensitivity.

CDR1 and CDR2 from the germline V gene are LGHNA and YNFKEQ. This CDR3 has 12 residues. Trimming stripped 8 bases from V and 4 bases from J, with 11 bases between. The study ran its PCR with 60 Vbeta and 13 Jbeta primers. Sequencing used immunoSEQ multiplex PCR; TCRdb keeps in-frame clones, though not all of them. The sample lists approximately 190,000 clones, around four fifths seen once, with over 2.5% in the top ten. This clone was observed a handful of times. The antigen remains undetermined. V is TRBV4-2 and J is TRBJ1-1, with D possibly matching TRBD1 (5 bases). Sequencing used PBMCs. This sequence originates from a woman in her forties or fifties in good health and CMV-seropositive. CDR3 region: CASEAGGTEAFF. Written as DNA, the CDR3 is TGTGCCAGCGAAGCGGGGGGCACTGAAGCTTTCTTT.